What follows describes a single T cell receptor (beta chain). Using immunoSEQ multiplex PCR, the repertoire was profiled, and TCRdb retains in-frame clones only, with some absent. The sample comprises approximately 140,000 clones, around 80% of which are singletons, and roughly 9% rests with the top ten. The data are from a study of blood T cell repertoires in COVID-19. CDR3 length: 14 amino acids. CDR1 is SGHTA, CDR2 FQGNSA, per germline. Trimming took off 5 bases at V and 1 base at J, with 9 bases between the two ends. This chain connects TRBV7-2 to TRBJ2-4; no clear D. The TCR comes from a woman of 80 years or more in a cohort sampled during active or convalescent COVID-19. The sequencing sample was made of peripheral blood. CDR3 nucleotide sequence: TGTGCCAGCAGCCCTTCTATGGCCAAAAACATTCAGTACTTC. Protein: CASSPSMAKNIQYF.